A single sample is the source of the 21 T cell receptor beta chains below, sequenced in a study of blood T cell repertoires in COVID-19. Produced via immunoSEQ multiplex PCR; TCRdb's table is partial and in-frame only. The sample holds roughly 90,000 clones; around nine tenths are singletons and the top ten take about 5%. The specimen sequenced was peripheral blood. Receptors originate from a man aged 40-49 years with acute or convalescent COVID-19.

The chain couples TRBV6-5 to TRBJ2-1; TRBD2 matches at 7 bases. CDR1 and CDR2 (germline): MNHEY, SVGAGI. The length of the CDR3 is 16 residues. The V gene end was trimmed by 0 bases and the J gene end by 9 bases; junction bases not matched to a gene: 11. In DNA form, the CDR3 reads TGTGCCAGCAGTTACTCGAAAAGCGGGACCTCGGCTGAGCAGTTCTTC. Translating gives CASSYSKSGTSAEQFF.

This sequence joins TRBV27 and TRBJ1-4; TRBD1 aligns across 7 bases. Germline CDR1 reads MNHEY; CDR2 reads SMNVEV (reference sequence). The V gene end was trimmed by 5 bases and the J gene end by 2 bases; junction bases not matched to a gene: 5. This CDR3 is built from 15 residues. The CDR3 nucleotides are TGTGCCAGCAGTAAAAGGGGGCATACTAATGAAAAACTGTTTTTT. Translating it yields CASSKRGHTNEKLFF.

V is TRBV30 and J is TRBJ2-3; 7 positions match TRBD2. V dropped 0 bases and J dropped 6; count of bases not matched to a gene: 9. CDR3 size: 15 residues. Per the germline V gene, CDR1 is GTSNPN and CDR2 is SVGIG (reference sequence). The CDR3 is CAWSVQAGVSDTQYF. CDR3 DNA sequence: TGTGCCTGGAGTGTACAGGCGGGAGTCTCGGATACGCAGTATTTT. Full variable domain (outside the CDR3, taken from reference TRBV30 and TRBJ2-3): SQTIHQWPATLVQPVGSPLSLECTVEGTSNPNLYWYRQAAGRGLQLLFYSVGIGQISSEVPQNLSASRPQDRQFILSSKKLLLSDSGFYLCAWSVQAGVSDTQYFGPGTRLTVL.

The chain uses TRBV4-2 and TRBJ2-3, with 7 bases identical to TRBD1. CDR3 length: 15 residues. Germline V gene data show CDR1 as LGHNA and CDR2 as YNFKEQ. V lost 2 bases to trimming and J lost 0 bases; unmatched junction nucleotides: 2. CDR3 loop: CASSQPGQSTDTQYF. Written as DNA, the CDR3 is TGTGCCAGCAGCCAACCGGGACAGAGCACAGATACGCAGTATTTT.

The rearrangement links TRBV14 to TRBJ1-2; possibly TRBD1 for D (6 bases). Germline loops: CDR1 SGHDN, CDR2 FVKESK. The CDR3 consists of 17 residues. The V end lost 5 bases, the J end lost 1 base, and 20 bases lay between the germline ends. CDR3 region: CASSSPTGPSLNYGYTF. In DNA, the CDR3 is TGTGCCAGCAGCTCCCCGACAGGACCCTCTCTTAACTATGGCTACACCTTC.

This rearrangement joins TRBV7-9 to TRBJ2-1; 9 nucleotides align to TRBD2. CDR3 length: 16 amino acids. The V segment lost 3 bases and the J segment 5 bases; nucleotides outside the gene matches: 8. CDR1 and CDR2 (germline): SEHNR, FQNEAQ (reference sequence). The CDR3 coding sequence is TGTGCCAGCAGCTTGGCGGCGACTAGCGGCAACAATGAGCAGTTCTTC. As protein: CASSLAATSGNNEQFF.

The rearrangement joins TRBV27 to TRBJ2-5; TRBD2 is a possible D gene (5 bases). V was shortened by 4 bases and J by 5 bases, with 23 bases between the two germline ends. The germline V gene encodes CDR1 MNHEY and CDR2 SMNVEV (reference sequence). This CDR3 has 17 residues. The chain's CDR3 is CASSSPDPTTRRETQYF. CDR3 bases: TGTGCCAGCAGTTCCCCGGACCCAACCACTAGGAGGGAGACCCAGTACTTC.

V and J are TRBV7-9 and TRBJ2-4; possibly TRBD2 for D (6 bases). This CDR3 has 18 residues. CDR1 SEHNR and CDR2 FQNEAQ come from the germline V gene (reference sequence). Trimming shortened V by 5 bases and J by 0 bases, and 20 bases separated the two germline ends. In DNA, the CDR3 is TGTGCCAGCAGCCCCCGGGACTCCTCCCCGCTAGCCAAAAACATTCAGTACTTC. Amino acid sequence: CASSPRDSSPLAKNIQYF.

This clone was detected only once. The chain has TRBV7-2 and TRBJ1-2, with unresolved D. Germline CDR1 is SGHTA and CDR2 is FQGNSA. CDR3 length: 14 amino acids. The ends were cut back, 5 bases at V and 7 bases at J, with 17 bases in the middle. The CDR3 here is CASSKSINPSGYTF. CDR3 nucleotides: TGTGCCAGCAGCAAAAGCATTAACCCATCTGGCTACACCTTC.

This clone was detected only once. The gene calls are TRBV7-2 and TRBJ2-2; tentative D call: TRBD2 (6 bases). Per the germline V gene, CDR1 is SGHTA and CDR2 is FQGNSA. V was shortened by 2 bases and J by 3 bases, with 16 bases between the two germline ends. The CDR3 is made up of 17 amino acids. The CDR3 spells CASSLTGPGEDTGELFF. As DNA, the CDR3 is TGTGCCAGCAGCTTAACGGGGCCGGGGGAGGACACCGGGGAGCTGTTTTTT.

The CDR3 DNA follows: TGTGCCAGCAGCCCCCAAGCGGGGGGTTACAATGAGCAGTTCTTC. Translating it yields CASSPQAGGYNEQFF. The chain combines TRBV7-2 with TRBJ2-1, with TRBD2 matching over 9 bases. V dropped 5 bases and J dropped 4; count of bases not matched to a gene: 6. The CDR3 loop spans 15 amino acids. The germline CDR1 and CDR2 sequences are SGHTA and FQGNSA. Full variable domain (outside the CDR3, taken from reference TRBV7-2 and TRBJ2-1): GAGVSQSPSNKVTEKGKDVELRCDPISGHTALYWYRQSLGQGLEFLIYFQGNSAPDKSGLPSDRFSAERTGGSVSTLTIQRTQQEDSAVYLCASSPQAGGYNEQFFGPGTRLTVL.

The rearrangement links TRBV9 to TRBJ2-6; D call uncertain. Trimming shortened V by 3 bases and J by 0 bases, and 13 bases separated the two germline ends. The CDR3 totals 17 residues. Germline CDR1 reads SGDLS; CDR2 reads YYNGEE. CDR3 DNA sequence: TGTGCCAGCAGCGCGTCTCATAGAAACTCTGGGGCCAACGTCCTGACTTTC. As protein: CASSASHRNSGANVLTF. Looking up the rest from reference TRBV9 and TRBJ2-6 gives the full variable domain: DSGVTQTPKHLITATGQRVTLRCSPRSGDLSVYWYQQSLDQGLQFLIQYYNGEERAKGNILERFSAQQFPDLHSELNLSSLELGDSALYFCASSASHRNSGANVLTFGAGSRLTVL.

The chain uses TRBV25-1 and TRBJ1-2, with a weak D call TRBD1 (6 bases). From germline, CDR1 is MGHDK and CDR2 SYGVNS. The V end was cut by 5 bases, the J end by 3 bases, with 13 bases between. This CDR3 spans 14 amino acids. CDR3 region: CASSPAGDYYGYTF. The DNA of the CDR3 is TGTGCCAGCAGTCCGGCAGGGGATTACTATGGCTACACCTTC.

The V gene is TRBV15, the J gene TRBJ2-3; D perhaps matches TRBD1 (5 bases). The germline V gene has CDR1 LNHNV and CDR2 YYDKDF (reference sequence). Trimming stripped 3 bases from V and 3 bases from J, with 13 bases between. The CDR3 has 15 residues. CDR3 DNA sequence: TGTGCCACCAGCAGGGGGTCACAGGTAACAGATACGCAGTATTTT. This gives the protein CATSRGSQVTDTQYF.

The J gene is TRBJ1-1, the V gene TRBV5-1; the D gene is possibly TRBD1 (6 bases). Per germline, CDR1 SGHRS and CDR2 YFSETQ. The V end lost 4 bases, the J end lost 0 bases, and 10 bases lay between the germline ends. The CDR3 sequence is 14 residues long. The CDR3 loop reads CASSRDRLNTEAFF. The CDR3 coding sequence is TGCGCCAGCAGCCGAGACAGGTTGAACACTGAAGCTTTCTTT.

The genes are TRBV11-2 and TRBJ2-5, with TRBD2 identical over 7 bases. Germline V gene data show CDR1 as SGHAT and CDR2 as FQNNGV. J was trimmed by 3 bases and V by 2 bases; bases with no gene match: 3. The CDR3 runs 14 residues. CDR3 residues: CASSLIRGEETQYF. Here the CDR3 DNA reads TGTGCCAGCAGCTTAATACGGGGGGAAGAGACCCAGTACTTC.

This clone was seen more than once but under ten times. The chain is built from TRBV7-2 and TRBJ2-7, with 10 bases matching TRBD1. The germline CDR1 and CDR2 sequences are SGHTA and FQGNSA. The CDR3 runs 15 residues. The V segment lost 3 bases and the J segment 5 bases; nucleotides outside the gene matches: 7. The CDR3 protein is CASSFMRQGANEQYF. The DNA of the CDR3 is TGTGCCAGCAGCTTTATGCGACAGGGGGCGAACGAGCAGTACTTC.

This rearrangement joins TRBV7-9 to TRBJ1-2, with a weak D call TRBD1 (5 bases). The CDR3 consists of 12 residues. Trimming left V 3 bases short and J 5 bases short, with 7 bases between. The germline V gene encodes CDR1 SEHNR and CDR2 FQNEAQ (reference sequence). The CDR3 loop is CASSLTVYGYTF. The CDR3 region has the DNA TGTGCCAGCAGCTTGACAGTTTATGGCTACACCTTC.

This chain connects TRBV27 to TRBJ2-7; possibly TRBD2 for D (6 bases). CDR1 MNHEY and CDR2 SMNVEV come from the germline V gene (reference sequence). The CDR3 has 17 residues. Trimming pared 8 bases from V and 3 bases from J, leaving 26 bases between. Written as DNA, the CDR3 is TGTGCCAGCGGAAGGTACAGCGGGCCCAGCCTTATCTACGAGCAGTACTTC. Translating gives CASGRYSGPSLIYEQYF.

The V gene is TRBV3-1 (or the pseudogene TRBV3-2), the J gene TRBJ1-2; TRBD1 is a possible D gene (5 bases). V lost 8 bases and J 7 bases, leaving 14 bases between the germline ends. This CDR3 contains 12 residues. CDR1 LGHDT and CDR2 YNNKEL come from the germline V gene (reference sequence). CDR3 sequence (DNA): TGTGCCAGCTCCCTCTCGGGGGGTGGCTACACCTTC. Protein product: CASSLSGGGYTF.

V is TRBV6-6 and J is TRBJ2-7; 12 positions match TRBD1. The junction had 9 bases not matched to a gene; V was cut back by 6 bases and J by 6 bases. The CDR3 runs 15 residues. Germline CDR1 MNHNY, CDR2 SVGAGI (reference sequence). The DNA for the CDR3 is TGTGCCAGCAGACCACCGGGACAGGGGGCGGGCGAGCAGTACTTC. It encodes CASRPPGQGAGEQYF.